This TCR beta chain was captured in a study of T cell clonality in common variable immunodeficiency. Findings and limits, study-wide: Patient heterogeneity in the CVID cohort limited correlations between repertoire features and clinical complications. Fewer TCRbeta clones were shared among CVID subjects than controls. Common variable immunodeficiency TCR beta sequences reportedly had fewer deletions and N-nucleotide insertions.

CVID and control samples used equivalent genomic DNA input. The table came from immunoSEQ multiplex PCR; TCRdb's copy has only in-frame clones and leaves some out. Found here are about 47,000 clones, no singletons; the ten largest cover roughly 6.2%. Germline lookup yields CDR1 SGHNT and CDR2 YYREEE (reference sequence). This CDR3 spans 15 amino acids. V was trimmed by 3 bases and J by 5 bases, leaving 17 bases between them. This clone has at least ten counts. Its specificity is unknown. The read stops 3 residues short of the end of the CDR3; the missing end is completed from the germline J gene. The clonotype comes from a person between 18 and 75 years old in good health. The sequencing sample was made of peripheral blood mononuclear cells. The gene calls are TRBV5-4 and TRBJ1-2; D uncertain. CDR3 sequence reads: CASSSDSTVAYGYTF. CDR3 DNA, as far as it was read: TGTGCCAGCAGCTCGGACTCCACCGTCGCTTATGGC.